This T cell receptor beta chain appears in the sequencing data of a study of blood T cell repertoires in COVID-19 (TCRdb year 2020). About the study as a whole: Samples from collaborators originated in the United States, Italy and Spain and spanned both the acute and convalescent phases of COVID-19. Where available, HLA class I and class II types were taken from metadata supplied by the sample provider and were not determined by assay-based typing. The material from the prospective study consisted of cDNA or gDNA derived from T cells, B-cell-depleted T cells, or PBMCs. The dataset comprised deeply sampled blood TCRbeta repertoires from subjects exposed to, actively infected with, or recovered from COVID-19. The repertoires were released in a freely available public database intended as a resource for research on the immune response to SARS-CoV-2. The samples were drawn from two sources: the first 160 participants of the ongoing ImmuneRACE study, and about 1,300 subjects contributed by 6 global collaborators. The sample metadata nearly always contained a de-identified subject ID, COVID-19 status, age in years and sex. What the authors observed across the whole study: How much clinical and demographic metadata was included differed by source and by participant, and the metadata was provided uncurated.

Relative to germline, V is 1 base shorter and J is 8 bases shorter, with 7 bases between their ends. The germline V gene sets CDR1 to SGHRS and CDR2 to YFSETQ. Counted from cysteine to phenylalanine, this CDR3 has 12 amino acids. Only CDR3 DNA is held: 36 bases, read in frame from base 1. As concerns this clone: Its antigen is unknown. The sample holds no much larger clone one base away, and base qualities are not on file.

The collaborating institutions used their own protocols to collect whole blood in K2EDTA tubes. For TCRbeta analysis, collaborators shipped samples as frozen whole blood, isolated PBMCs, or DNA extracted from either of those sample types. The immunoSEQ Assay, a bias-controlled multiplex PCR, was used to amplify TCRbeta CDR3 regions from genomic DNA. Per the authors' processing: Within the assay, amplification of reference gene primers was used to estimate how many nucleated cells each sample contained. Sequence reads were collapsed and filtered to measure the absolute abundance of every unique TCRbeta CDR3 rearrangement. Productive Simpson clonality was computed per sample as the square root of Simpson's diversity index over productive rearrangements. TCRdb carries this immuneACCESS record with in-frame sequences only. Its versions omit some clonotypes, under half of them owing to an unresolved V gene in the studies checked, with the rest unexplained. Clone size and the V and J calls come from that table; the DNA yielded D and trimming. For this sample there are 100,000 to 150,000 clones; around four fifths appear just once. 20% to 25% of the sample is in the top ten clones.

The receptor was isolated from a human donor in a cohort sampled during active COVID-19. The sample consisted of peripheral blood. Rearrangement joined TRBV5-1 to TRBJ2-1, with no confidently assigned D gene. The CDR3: CASSLSGYEQFF. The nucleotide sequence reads TGCGCCAGCAGCTTGAGTGGCTATGAGCAGTTCTTC. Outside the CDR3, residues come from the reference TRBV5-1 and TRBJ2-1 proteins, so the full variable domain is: KAGVTQTPRYLIKTRGQQVTLSCSPISGHRSVSWYQQTPGQGLQFLFEYFSETQRNKGNFPGRFSGRQFSNSRSEMNVSTLELGDSALYLCASSLSGYEQFFGPGTRLTVL.